Listed here are 16 T cell receptor beta chains from one sample, sequenced in a study of T cell changes during pregnancy in multiple sclerosis. The table came from immunoSEQ multiplex PCR; TCRdb's copy has only in-frame clones and leaves some out. The sample has 47,000 or so clones, around 90% seen once. This specimen was peripheral blood, taken in the first trimester of pregnancy. These receptors all stem from a female donor with multiple sclerosis, enrolled in a pregnancy study.

The genes are TRBV10-1 and TRBJ2-7, with D unclear. V gave up 0 bases and J gave up 7 bases, with 13 bases separating them. CDR3 length equals 14 residues. CDR1 and CDR2 (germline): WNHNN, SYGVQD (reference sequence). This chain's CDR3 is CASSESNSPREQYF. CDR3 nucleotides: TGCGCCAGCAGTGAGTCAAATAGTCCTAGGGAGCAGTACTTC.

This clone was recorded only once. J is TRBJ1-1 and V is TRBV6-6; 8 positions agree with TRBD1. Per the germline V gene, CDR1 is MNHNY and CDR2 is SVGAGI (reference sequence). J was trimmed by 4 bases and V by 6 bases; bases with no gene match: 4. This CDR3 comprises 13 residues. CDR3 region: CASRGQGLTEAFF. The DNA of the CDR3 is TGTGCCAGCAGAGGACAGGGCCTCACTGAAGCTTTCTTT.

This chain links TRBV6-1 with TRBJ1-6, with D perhaps TRBD1 (6 bases). V was cut by 4 bases and J by 9 bases, with 16 bases left in between. This CDR3 region has 15 residues. CDR1 and CDR2 (germline): MNHNS, SASEGT. The CDR3 protein is CASSVERGFGSPLHF. Here the CDR3 DNA reads TGTGCCAGCAGTGTAGAGAGGGGGTTCGGTTCACCCCTCCACTTT.

This clone was counted a single time. This chain connects TRBV7-3 to TRBJ1-1; no reliable D call. Germline V gives CDR1 SGHTA, CDR2 FQGTGA. Trimming took 0 bases from V and 4 from J, leaving 12 bases between them. This CDR3 spans 15 amino acids. As DNA, the CDR3 is TGTGCCAGCAGCTTAACCCCTGGACTAACCACTGAAGCTTTCTTT. Its translation: CASSLTPGLTTEAFF.

The V gene is TRBV28, the J gene TRBJ2-7; weak D call: TRBD1 (5 bases). V lost 1 base to trimming and J lost 9 bases, with 10 bases between them. Germline assignment: CDR1 MDHEN and CDR2 SYDVKM. This CDR3 is built from 12 residues. The CDR3 loop is CASSLFRQGQYF. The CDR3 coding sequence is TGTGCCAGCAGTTTATTTCGTCAGGGGCAGTACTTC.

This chain connects TRBV30 to TRBJ1-5, with 9 bases aligning to TRBD1. Per germline, CDR1 GTSNPN and CDR2 SVGIG (reference sequence). The CDR3 runs 17 residues. The trim removed 2 bases at V and 3 bases at J, leaving 11 bases unmatched. CDR3 sequence reads: CAWSPGTGFFPNQPQHF. CDR3 bases: TGTGCCTGGAGTCCAGGGACAGGGTTCTTTCCCAATCAGCCCCAGCATTTT.

V is TRBV7-8 and J is TRBJ2-6, with D hard to call. CDR1 SGHVS and CDR2 FQNEAQ come from the germline V gene. The length of the CDR3 is 18 residues. Trimming left V 5 bases short and J 5 bases short, with 22 bases between. In DNA, the CDR3 is TGTGCCAGCAGCCAACCCTCTTACCCACAAAGTCGGGCCAACGTCCTGACTTTC. Its protein is CASSQPSYPQSRANVLTF.

The rearrangement joins TRBV30 to TRBJ2-3; TRBD2 agrees at 10 bases. Germline assignment: CDR1 GTSNPN and CDR2 SVGIG (reference sequence). V shed 5 bases and J 2 bases; nucleotides not matched to a gene: 7. The CDR3 loop spans 15 amino acids. Here the CDR3 reads CAWDLLAGATDTQYF. CDR3 bases: TGTGCCTGGGACCTGCTAGCGGGGGCCACAGATACGCAGTATTTT.

The chain couples TRBV29-1 to TRBJ1-1; 8 bases are shared with TRBD1. Germline V gene lookup returns CDR1 SQVTM and CDR2 ANQGSEA. The CDR3 contains 13 residues. Trimming took 7 bases from V and 3 from J; bases not matched to a gene: 7. CDR3 loop: CSATRDRHTEAFF. The CDR3 DNA sequence: TGCAGCGCCACCCGGGACAGGCACACTGAAGCTTTCTTT.

The table lists this clone with a count of one. The V and J genes are TRBV5-1 and TRBJ2-1; possible D gene TRBD2, 5 bases. Germline CDR1 SGHRS, CDR2 YFSETQ. This CDR3 comprises 14 residues. Trimming took off 4 bases at V and 6 bases at J, with 14 bases between the two ends. For the CDR3, the DNA is TGCGCCAGCAGCCCCGCCGGGGAACCCAATGAGCAGTTCTTC. Protein sequence: CASSPAGEPNEQFF.

The rearrangement joins TRBV19 to TRBJ2-7; 7 bases fit TRBD1. V lost 7 bases to trimming and J lost 6 bases; unmatched junction nucleotides: 6. The CDR3 consists of 12 residues. The germline V gene has CDR1 LNHDA and CDR2 SQIVND (reference sequence). CDR3 sequence reads: CASIDRASEQYF. The CDR3 DNA sequence: TGTGCCAGTATTGACAGGGCCTCCGAGCAGTACTTC.

V usage is TRBV7-9 and J usage is TRBJ2-7, with a tentative D call TRBD2 (5 bases). Germline V gene data show CDR1 as SEHNR and CDR2 as FQNEAQ (reference sequence). The CDR3 covers 15 residues. The germline V and J ends were trimmed by 5 bases and 3 bases, with 17 bases remaining between them. CDR3 in DNA: TGTGCCAGCAGCCCTGCGGGTTACAACCTCTACGAGCAGTACTTC. Translating it yields CASSPAGYNLYEQYF.

The genes are TRBV5-4 and TRBJ1-2, with D possibly TRBD1 on 6 matching bases. This CDR3 has 16 residues. Germline V gives CDR1 SGHNT, CDR2 YYREEE (reference sequence). V lost 0 bases to trimming and J lost 4 bases, with 16 bases between them. The CDR3 loop is CASSLGVGQSSYGYTF. DNA for the CDR3: TGTGCCAGCAGCTTGGGCGTAGGACAGTCGAGCTATGGCTACACCTTC.

This chain uses TRBV15 with TRBJ1-5; tentatively, D is TRBD1 (6 bases). Per the germline V gene, CDR1 is LNHNV and CDR2 is YYDKDF (reference sequence). The CDR3 spans 15 residues. Trimming took 0 bases from V and 7 from J, leaving 13 bases between them. DNA of the CDR3: TGTGCCACCAGCAGAGACAGGGGACCCTCCCAGCCCCAGCATTTT. Encoded protein: CATSRDRGPSQPQHF.

In DNA form, the CDR3 reads TGTGCCAGCAGCTTAGTGGGGGGGCTGGGGGATACGCAGTATTTT. Translating it yields CASSLVGGLGDTQYF. The rearrangement joins TRBV7-3 to TRBJ2-3, with a possible D match to TRBD2 (7 bases). Germline lookup yields CDR1 SGHTA and CDR2 FQGTGA. Trimming shortened V by 2 bases and J by 6 bases, and 15 bases separated the two germline ends. CDR3 length equals 15 residues.

About this clone: This sample also contains other DNA sequences that code for the same CDR3. As DNA, the CDR3 is TGTGCCTGGAGTGTTGGGGCGGGGGGGATCACAGATACGCAGTATTTT. This sequence encodes CAWSVGAGGITDTQYF. This chain connects TRBV30 to TRBJ2-3; TRBD2 agrees at 9 bases. V lost 0 bases and J lost 2; bases outside the gene matches: 6. The CDR3 sequence is 16 residues long. Germline V CDR1 and CDR2: GTSNPN, SVGIG (reference sequence).